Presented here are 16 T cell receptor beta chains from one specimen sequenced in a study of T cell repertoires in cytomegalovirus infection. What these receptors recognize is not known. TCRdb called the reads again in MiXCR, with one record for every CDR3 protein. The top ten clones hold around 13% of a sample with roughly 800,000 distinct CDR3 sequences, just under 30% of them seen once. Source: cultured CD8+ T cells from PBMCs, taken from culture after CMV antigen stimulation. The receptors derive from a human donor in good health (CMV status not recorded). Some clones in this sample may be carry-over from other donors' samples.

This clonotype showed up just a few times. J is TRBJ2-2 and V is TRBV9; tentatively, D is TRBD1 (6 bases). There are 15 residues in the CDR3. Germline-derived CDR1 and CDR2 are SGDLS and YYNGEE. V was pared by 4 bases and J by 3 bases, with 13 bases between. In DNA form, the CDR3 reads TGTGCCAGCAGCACCCCGGGACAAGACACCGGGGAGCTGTTTTTT. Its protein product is CASSTPGQDTGELFF.

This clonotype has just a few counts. The CDR3 DNA reads TGTGCCAGCAGGCGGCAGGCTGAAGCTTTCTTT. Translating gives CASRRQAEAFF. The chain links TRBV7-6 to TRBJ1-1; D gene unclear. The CDR3 has 11 residues. Trimming left V 6 bases short and J 6 bases short, with 8 bases between. Germline assignment: CDR1 SGHVS and CDR2 FNYEAQ. The whole variable domain, filled in from reference TRBV7-6 and TRBJ1-1, reads GAGVSQSPRYKVTKRGQDVALRCDPISGHVSLYWYRQALGQGPEFLTYFNYEAQQDKSGLPNDRFSAERPEGSISTLTIQRTEQRDSAMYRCASRRQAEAFFGQGTRLTVV.

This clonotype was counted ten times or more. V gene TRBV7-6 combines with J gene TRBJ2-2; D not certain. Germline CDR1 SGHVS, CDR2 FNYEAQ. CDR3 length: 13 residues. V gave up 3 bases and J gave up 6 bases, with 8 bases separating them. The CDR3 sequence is CASSFGRAGELFF. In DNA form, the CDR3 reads TGTGCCAGCAGCTTTGGTAGGGCCGGGGAGCTGTTTTTT.

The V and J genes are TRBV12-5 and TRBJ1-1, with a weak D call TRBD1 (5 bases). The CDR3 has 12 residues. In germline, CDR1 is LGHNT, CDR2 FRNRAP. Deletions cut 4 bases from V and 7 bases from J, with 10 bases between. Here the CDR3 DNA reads TGTGCTAGTGGTTGGGGGGGAGGTGAAGCTTTCTTT. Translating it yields CASGWGGGEAFF.

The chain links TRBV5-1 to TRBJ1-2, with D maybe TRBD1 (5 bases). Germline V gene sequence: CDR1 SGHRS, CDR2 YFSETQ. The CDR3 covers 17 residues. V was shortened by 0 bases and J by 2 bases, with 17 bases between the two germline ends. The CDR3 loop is CASSLVARGPINYGYTF. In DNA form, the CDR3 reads TGCGCCAGCAGCTTGGTTGCGCGGGGACCGATAAACTATGGCTACACCTTC.

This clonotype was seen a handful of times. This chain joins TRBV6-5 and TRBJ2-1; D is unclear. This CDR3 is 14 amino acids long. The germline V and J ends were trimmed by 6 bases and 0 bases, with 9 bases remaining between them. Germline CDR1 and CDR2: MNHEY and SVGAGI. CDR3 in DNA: TGTGCCAGCAGGACAAGGAGCTCCTACAATGAGCAGTTCTTC. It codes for CASRTRSSYNEQFF.

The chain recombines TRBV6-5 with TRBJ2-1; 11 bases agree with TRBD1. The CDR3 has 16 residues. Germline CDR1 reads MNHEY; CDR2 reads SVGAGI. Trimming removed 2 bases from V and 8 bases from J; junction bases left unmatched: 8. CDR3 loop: CASSYPRTGGLDEQFF. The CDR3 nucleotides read TGTGCCAGCAGTTACCCCCGGACAGGGGGCTTGGATGAGCAGTTCTTC.

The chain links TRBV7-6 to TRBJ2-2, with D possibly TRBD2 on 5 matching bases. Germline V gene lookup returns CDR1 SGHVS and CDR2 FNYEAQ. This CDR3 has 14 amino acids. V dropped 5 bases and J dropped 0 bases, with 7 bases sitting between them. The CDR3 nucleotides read TGTGCCAGCAGCGGAGCGGCGAACACCGGGGAGCTGTTTTTT. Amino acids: CASSGAANTGELFF.

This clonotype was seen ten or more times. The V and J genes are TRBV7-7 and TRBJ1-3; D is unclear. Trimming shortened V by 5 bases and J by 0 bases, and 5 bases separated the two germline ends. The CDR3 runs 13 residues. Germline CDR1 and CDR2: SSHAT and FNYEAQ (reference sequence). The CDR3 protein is CASSLNSGNTIYF. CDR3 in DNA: TGTGCCAGCAGCCTCAACTCTGGAAACACCATATATTTT.

This CDR3 reads CASRLTGGLYGYTF. Written as DNA, the CDR3 is TGTGCCAGCAGGCTGACAGGGGGCCTCTATGGCTACACCTTC. This chain links TRBV27 with TRBJ1-2, with 10 bases identical to TRBD1. Per germline, CDR1 MNHEY and CDR2 SMNVEV (reference sequence). The V gene end was trimmed by 6 bases and the J gene end by 4 bases; junction bases not matched to a gene: 5. The CDR3 loop spans 14 amino acids.

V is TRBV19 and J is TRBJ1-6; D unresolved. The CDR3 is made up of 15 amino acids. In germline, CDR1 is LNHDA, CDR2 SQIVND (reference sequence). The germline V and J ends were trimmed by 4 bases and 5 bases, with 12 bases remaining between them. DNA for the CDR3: TGTGCCAGTAGTACGGGGAAAGGGAATAATTCACCCCTCCACTTT. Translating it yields CASSTGKGNNSPLHF.

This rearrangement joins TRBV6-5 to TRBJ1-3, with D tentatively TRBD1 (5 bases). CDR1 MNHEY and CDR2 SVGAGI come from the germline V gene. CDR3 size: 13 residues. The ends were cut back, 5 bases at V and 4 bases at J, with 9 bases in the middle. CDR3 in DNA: TGTGCCAGCAGTCGGGGACGGGGAAACACCATATATTTT. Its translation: CASSRGRGNTIYF.

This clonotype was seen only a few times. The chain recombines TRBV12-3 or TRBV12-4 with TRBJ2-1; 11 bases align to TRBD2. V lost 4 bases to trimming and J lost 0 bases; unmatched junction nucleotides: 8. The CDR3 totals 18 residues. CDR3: CASSSLLAGGLSYNEQFF. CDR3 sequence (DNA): TGTGCCAGCAGTTCCCTCCTAGCGGGGGGACTCTCCTACAATGAGCAGTTCTTC.

Written as DNA, the CDR3 is TGTGCCAGCAGCTTTCGGCCAGGGAACACTGAAGCTTTCTTT. Translation: CASSFRPGNTEAFF. V gene TRBV5-4 combines with J gene TRBJ1-1; D remains unclear. Germline lookup yields CDR1 SGHNT and CDR2 YYREEE (reference sequence). This CDR3 is 14 amino acids long. Trimming left V 2 bases short and J 1 base short, with 9 bases between.

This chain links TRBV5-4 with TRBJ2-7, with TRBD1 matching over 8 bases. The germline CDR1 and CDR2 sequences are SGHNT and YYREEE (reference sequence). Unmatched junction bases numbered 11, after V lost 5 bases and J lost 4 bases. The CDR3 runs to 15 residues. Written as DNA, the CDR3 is TGTGCCAGCAGTTTTGACTGGGACAGGAGGTACGAGCAGTACTTC. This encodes CASSFDWDRRYEQYF. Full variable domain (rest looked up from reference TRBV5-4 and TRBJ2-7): ETGVTQSPTHLIKTRGQQVTLRCSSQSGHNTVSWYQQALGQGPQFIFQYYREEENGRGNFPPRFSGLQFPNYSSELNVNALELDDSALYLCASSFDWDRRYEQYFGPGTRLTVT.

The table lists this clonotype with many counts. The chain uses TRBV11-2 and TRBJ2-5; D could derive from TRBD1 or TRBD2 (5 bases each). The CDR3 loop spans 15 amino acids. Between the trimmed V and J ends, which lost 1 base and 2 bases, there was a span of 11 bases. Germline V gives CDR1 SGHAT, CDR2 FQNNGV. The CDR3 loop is CASSLAGHGQETQYF. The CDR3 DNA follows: TGTGCCAGCAGCTTAGCGGGGCACGGACAAGAGACCCAGTACTTC.